This TCR beta chain is from a study of T-cell reconstitution after alpha-beta-depleted transplantation in children. Study observations and caveats: Surviving recipient cells, namely T cells and thymic progenitors, were the source of high day-60 TCRbeta diversity in some patients. A year post-transplant, T-cell counts and diversity derived mostly from newly produced T cells. Expanded clones from the graft, numbering several hundred, reportedly supplied alpha-beta T cells about two months after transplant.

Construction of the TCRbeta library involved unique molecular identifiers. TCRdb processed the PCR reads anew with MiXCR; each CDR3 protein has one entry. Of 750,000 to 950,000 distinct CDR3 sequences in the sample, around 15% were seen once. Many counts were recorded for this clonotype. What it binds is not known. Germline V CDR1 and CDR2: SGHRS, YFSETQ. This CDR3 is 14 amino acids long. With V trimmed by 4 bases and J by 2 bases, 3 bases remained unmatched. The chain uses TRBV5-1 and TRBJ1-3; TRBD1 agrees at 7 bases. The sequence was obtained from a male patient between 5 and 17 years old who had a stem cell transplant for acute lymphoblastic leukemia, so the T cells may come from the graft donor. The source was PBMCs, mostly from graft donor cells, collected 360 days after TCRalphabeta/CD19-depleted stem cell transplant. The CDR3 loop reads CASSPGTAGNTIYF. CDR3 nucleotides: TGCGCCAGCAGCCCCGGGACAGCTGGAAACACCATATATTTT.